The sequence of this TCR beta chain was determined in a study of cytotoxic CD8 clonotypes in ibrutinib-treated CLL. Using immunoSEQ multiplex PCR, the repertoire was profiled, and TCRdb retains in-frame clones only, with some absent. Of about 40,000 clones listed, 55% to 75% are singletons. Comment on this clone: Its matching antigen is unknown.

With 10 bases clipped from V and 7 bases from J, the junction kept 16 bases outside the gene matches. Germline V gene data show CDR1 as ENHRY and CDR2 as SYGVKD. CDR3 size: 15 residues. Overall study results and limits: Patients had baseline clonality above age-matched healthy donors, and this clonality moved with circulating CD8+ T-cell counts.

The sequencing used PBMCs, collected at disease progression, from a patient treated with ibrutinib. The clonotype comes from a human donor with chronic lymphocytic leukemia. The chain is built from TRBV10-3 and TRBJ1-5, with 7 bases fitting TRBD1. CDR3 in DNA: TGTGCCACCAATCGAGGGGGCCTCACAAGGCAGCCCCAGCATTTT. It specifies CATNRGGLTRQPQHF.